Sequencing of this TCR beta chain was carried out in a study of control samples from healthy donors and cancer patients. V lost 4 bases and J 3 bases, leaving 11 bases between the germline ends. Per germline, CDR1 SGHNT and CDR2 YYREEE (reference sequence). This CDR3 region has 13 residues. Repertoires were generated with immunoSEQ multiplex PCR, while TCRdb's copy carries only in-frame clones and drops some. This table has about 96,000 clones, approximately 93% appearing once. The TCR comes from a young man in good health. The sample comprised blood. V and J are TRBV5-4 and TRBJ2-7; TRBD1 is a possible D gene (5 bases). The DNA of the CDR3 is TGTGCCAGCAGCACGGACACCGACTACGAGCAGTACTTC. Translated, it gives CASSTDTDYEQYF.